Detailed here is one T cell receptor beta chain. Its antigen is unidentified. Germline assignment: CDR1 SGHRS and CDR2 YFSETQ. The CDR3 runs to 13 residues. The data are from a study of cytomegalovirus exposure and HLA in healthy donors. At the level of the study: Previous work identified roughly 120 million unique TCR beta sequences from about 179 million T cells.

Study conclusions and caveats: Sequencing artifact likely explains a cluster of highly shared sequence variants.

Primers: 60 Vbeta forward and 13 Jbeta reverse. Authors' analysis steps: Among the unique TCR beta chains that a later analysis counted, about 81 million in all, 10 million to 11 million were shared. Sequencing was performed with immunoSEQ multiplex PCR; in TCRdb, only in-frame clones are kept and a portion is missing. That table is the source of V, J and clone size, and D and trimming were worked out from the DNA. The sample holds about 160,000 clones, 80% seen once. The V gene is TRBV5-1, the J gene TRBJ2-5; perhaps TRBD2 as D (5 bases). The DNA end is a closer match to TRBJ2-7, so the J assignment may be wrong. Sequencing used PBMCs. The receptor was derived from a woman between 50 and 59 years old in good health and CMV-seronegative. The chain's CDR3 is CASSFGLNYEQYF. The CDR3 nucleotides read TGCGCCAGCAGCTTCGGACTTAACTACGAGCAGTACTTC.